This T cell receptor beta chain comes out of a study of vaccination effects on CD4 cells after COVID-19. Across the study: Sequencing in the ViraFEST assay came after antigen-specific CD4+ T cells had been expanded with viral peptide pools, which were used to stimulate PBMC.

Isolation of CD4+ T cells took place after about ten days of culture. Data came from immunoSEQ multiplex PCR; TCRdb stores just in-frame clones and leaves some out. Found here are some 50,000 clones, 50% to 70% of them singletons; the top ten hold 4.5% to 7%. In regard to this clone: Its specificity is unknown.

Trimming took 1 base from V and 1 from J, leaving 5 bases between them. There are 14 residues in the CDR3. Germline V gene sequence: CDR1 LGHDT, CDR2 YNNKEL (reference sequence). This TCR came from a human donor who received a COVID-19 vaccine. This chain connects TRBV3-1 (or the pseudogene TRBV3-2) to TRBJ2-1, with D perhaps TRBD2 (5 bases). The source material was CD4+ T cells from PBMCs cultured without peptide, sampled before COVID-19 vaccination. The CDR3 loop reads CASSQGTSYNEQFF. CDR3 sequence (DNA): TGTGCCAGCAGCCAAGGGACTTCCTACAATGAGCAGTTCTTC.